The 6 T cell receptor beta chains in this list originate from one sample, sequenced in a study of neurological immune-mediated disorders. A single record per CDR3 protein comes from TCRdb applying MiXCR to the 5' RACE reads. Of fewer than 60,000 distinct CDR3 sequences listed, 9% to 12% are singletons. The sample consisted of PBMCs. The receptors here all came from a man between 65 and 80 years old with HTLV-1-associated myelopathy (HAM/TSP).

This clonotype was detected ten times or more. The genes are TRBV6-5 and TRBJ2-1; D gene unclear. There are 11 residues in the CDR3. V lost 8 bases, J lost 9 bases, and 11 bases lay in between. CDR1 is MNHEY and CDR2 is SVGAGI in the germline V gene. CDR3 amino acids: CASEDSGEQFF. The CDR3 DNA is TGTGCCAGCGAGGATAGTGGTGAGCAGTTCTTC.

This clonotype showed up many times. The CDR3 nucleotides are TGCGCCAGCAGCCGACAGGGGATGGAGACCCAGTACTTC. This codes for CASSRQGMETQYF. The V call is TRBV4-1, the J call TRBJ2-5, with 8 bases that match TRBD1. The V segment lost 4 bases and the J segment 5 bases; nucleotides outside the gene matches: 3. CDR1 and CDR2 (germline): MGHRA, YSYEKL. The CDR3 runs to 13 residues.

The sample holds many counts of this clonotype. J is TRBJ2-7 and V is TRBV12-3 or TRBV12-4; D may correspond to TRBD1 or TRBD2 (6 bases each). The CDR3 is 15 residues long. Trimming stripped 3 bases from V and 2 bases from J, with 14 bases between. This chain's CDR3 is CASSLVGGTTYEQYF. CDR3 coding DNA: TGTGCCAGCAGTTTGGTCGGGGGCACTACCTACGAGCAGTACTTC.

This clonotype was recorded at least ten times. The rearrangement uses TRBV20-1 and TRBJ2-7; unclear D gene. The CDR3 length is 14 residues. Germline V gene data show CDR1 as DFQATT and CDR2 as SNEGSKA (reference sequence). The ends were cut back, 5 bases at V and 3 bases at J, with 17 bases in the middle. The CDR3 bases are TGCAGTGCTGCAGCGTCGGGCAGACGCTACGAGCAGTACTTC. Translation: CSAAASGRRYEQYF.

This clonotype was seen repeatedly, ten times or more. The rearrangement joins TRBV20-1 to TRBJ1-5, with D hard to call. CDR3 length equals 14 residues. Looked up from germline, CDR1 is DFQATT and CDR2 is SNEGSKA (reference sequence). V was shortened by 5 bases and J by 2 bases, with 13 bases between the two germline ends. The CDR3 region is CSAGSGVGNQPQHF. The CDR3 DNA reads TGCAGTGCTGGCAGTGGCGTGGGCAATCAGCCCCAGCATTTT.

This clonotype was seen only once. Germline is not matched at one junction end, which may reflect a read error. The chain links TRBV4-2 to TRBJ2-5; 8 nucleotides match TRBD2. The CDR3 consists of 16 residues. Germline-derived CDR1 and CDR2 are LGHNA and YNFKEQ. The CDR3 is CARSQEIREGQETQYF. CDR3 bases: TGTGCCAGAAGCCAAGAGATTCGGGAGGGCCAAGAGACCCAGTACTTC.